This TCR beta chain was retrieved from a study of T cell responses to AZD1222 COVID-19 vaccine (dated by TCRdb to the early 2020s). Concerning the study at large: TCR sequencing covered more than 230 trial participants: some 210 given two doses of AZD1222 and 26 given two doses of MenACWY control vaccine. Enrollment into the trials was organized by age into subgroups of 18-55, 56-69 and 70-plus years, and those subgroups contained roughly 160, 29 and 62 TCR-sequenced participants, respectively.

With regard to this clone: No cognate antigen has been identified for it. No base-level quality is on record; no much larger clone is a single base apart.

The CDR3 regions of human TCRbeta chains were analyzed by immunosequencing. Concerning the study's data processing: TCRs in the repertoires were matched against a reference library of SARS-CoV-2-specific TCRs that had been generated with the MIRA antigen-specificity platform. Breadth was defined as the fraction of unique TCRs that were SARS-CoV-2-associated, and depth was defined as the fraction of total T cells that were SARS-CoV-2-associated. Using the MIRA data, each spike-specific TCR was mapped to the spike region that the TCR reacts to and placed in a CD4 or CD8 class. Log10-transformed breadth and depth values were compared by one-way ANOVA with Sidak's multiple comparisons tests. This immuneACCESS table, as held by TCRdb, lists in-frame sequences with V and J called but not all clones. Of the missing ones, under half trace to an unresolved V gene in checked studies; the others have no known cause. That table supplies the V and J calls and clone size; D and trimming were determined from the DNA. The sample table records tens of thousands of clones; approximately 91% of these occur just once. Jointly, the top ten make up around 5% of the sample.

This sample's time point label indicates: about 28 days (+/-7) after the second vaccine dose. AZD1222 recipients with second doses at about 4 weeks or about 12 weeks were pooled, because spike-specific TCR depth and breadth did not differ between schedules. Vaccinee samples were obtained from the UK trials COV001 and COV002, which included a single-blind randomized controlled phase 2/3 trial of AZD1222 (ChAdOx1 nCoV-19) in healthy adults. For TCRbeta chain sequencing, PBMC samples were collected from trial participants at day 0 and at day 28 after the second dose. CDR1 and CDR2 (SNHLY, FYNNEI) derive from the germline V gene. Its CDR3 holds 14 amino acids, cysteine through phenylalanine. Of all the DNA, just the CDR3 is kept, 42 bases in frame from base 1. V sheds 3 bases and J sheds 4 bases, leaving 12 bases between their ends. The full study reports these points: The vaccine-associated CD4 TCRs covered the entire spike protein, and the dominant responses fell in regions 160-218 and 743-854. Most participants were white British and females outnumbered males, and the authors suggested that clonal diversity may have been underestimated. No day 14 peak-response samples were available, so repertoires were characterized only after the peak T cell response. Conclusions about previously exposed vaccinees were limited because only six AZD1222 recipients were SARS-CoV-2 seropositive at baseline. A significant rise in spike-specific TCR breadth and depth was observed after two AZD1222 doses relative to day 0 and relative to MenACWY recipients. Nearly half of unique spike-specific TCRs reportedly recognized epitopes outside regions mutated in the B.1.351 and B.1.1.7 variants. In the small 56-69-year group, the increase in depth fell short of significance, most likely because of low power.

The sample here was peripheral blood, taken 28 days after the second AZD1222 dose. The chain couples TRBV2 to TRBJ1-1; the best D guess is TRBD1, with 6 bases matching. The TCR sequence derives from an adult who received the AZD1222 COVID-19 vaccine. The DNA reads TGTGCCAGCAGTGAGGACAGCGTAGGCACTGAAGCTTTCTTT. Translation gives CASSEDSVGTEAFF.